This T cell receptor beta chain comes out of a study of CD8 T cells in ankylosing spondylitis. Points from the study as a whole: Clones that were linked to disease were CD8+ and were relatively rare in peripheral blood. According to the report, clones linked to the disease were significantly enriched in matched synovial fluid samples taken from ankylosing spondylitis patients.

The germline CDR1 and CDR2 sequences are DFQATT and SNEGSKA (reference sequence). The CDR3 is 15 residues long. V lost 3 bases and J lost 0, with 15 bases in between. From the 5' RACE reads, TCRdb called clonotypes with MiXCR, one entry per CDR3 protein. The sample lists 350,000 to 450,000 distinct CDR3 sequences, 20% to 25% occurring once. This clonotype was picked up a small number of times. Its antigen is currently unknown. Sequenced material: blood, either unsorted or a sorted T cell fraction (not recorded which). The TCR was taken from a male donor with ankylosing spondylitis or in good health (not recorded which). The chain employs TRBV20-1 and TRBJ2-7; D is possibly TRBD1 (6 bases). CDR3 in amino acids: CSARVTGFYSYEQYF. Here the CDR3 DNA reads TGCAGTGCTAGGGTGACAGGCTTCTACTCCTACGAGCAGTACTTC.